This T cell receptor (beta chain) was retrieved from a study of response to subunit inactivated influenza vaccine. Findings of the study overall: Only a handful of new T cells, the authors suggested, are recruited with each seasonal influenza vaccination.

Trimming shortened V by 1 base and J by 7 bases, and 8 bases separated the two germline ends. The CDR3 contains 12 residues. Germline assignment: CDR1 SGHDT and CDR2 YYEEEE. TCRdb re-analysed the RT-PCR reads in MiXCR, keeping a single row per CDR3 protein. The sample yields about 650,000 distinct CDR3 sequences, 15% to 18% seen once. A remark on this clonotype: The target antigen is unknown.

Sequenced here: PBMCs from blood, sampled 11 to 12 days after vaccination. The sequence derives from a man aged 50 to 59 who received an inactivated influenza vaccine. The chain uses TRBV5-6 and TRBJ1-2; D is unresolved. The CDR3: CASSLLDLGYTF. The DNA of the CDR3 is TGTGCCAGCAGCTTGCTCGACCTTGGCTACACCTTC.